This TCR beta chain was profiled in a study of OX40 agonist ivuxolimab in advanced cancers. CDR1 and CDR2 from the germline V gene are MNHEY and SVGAGI. Trimming took 6 bases from V and 1 from J, leaving 9 bases between them. This CDR3 is 13 amino acids long. Measured with immunoSEQ multiplex PCR; TCRdb has only the in-frame clones, and not every one. The profile covers around 69,000 clones, with more than 85% appearing a single time and 2.5% to 3% taken by the ten largest. This clonotype originated in an adult with an advanced solid tumor such as melanoma, head and neck, liver or kidney cancer. Sequencing used CD4+ or CD8+ T cells sorted from blood, obtained in a trial of the OX40 agonist ivuxolimab. This chain links TRBV6-5 with TRBJ2-5; D uncertain. The CDR3 is CASSRRTQETQYF. DNA for the CDR3: TGTGCCAGCAGCCGGCGGACCCAAGAGACCCAGTACTTC.